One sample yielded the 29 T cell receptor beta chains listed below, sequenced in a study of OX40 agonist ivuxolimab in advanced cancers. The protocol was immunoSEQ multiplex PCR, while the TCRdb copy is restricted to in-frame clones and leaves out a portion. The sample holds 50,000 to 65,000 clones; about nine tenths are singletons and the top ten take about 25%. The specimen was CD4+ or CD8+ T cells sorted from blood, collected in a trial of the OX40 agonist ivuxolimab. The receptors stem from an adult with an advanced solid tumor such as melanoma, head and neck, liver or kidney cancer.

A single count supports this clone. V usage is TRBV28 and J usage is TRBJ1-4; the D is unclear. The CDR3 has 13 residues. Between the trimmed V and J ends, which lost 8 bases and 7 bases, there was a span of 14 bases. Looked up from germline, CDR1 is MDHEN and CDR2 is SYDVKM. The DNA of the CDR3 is TGTGCCAGCGGAAGGAGAGAAATTGAAAAACTGTTTTTT. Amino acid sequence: CASGRREIEKLFF. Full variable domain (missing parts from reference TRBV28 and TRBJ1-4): DVKVTQSSRYLVKRTGEKVFLECVQDMDHENMFWYRQDPGLGLRLIYFSYDVKMKEKGDIPEGYSVSREKKERFSLILESASTNQTSMYLCASGRREIEKLFFGSGTQLSVL.

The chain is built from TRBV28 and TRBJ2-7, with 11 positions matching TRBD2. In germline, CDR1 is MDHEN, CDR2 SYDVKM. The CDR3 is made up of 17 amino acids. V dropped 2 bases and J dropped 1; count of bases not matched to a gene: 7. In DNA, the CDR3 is TGTGCCAGCAGTTTACCCCAGGCTAGCGGGGGGTCCTACGAGCAGTACTTC. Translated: CASSLPQASGGSYEQYF.

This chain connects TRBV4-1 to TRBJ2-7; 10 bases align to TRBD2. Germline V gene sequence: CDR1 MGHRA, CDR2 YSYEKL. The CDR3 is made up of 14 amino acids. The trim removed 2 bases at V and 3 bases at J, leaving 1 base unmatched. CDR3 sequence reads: CASSQLAGVYEQYF. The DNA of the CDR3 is TGCGCCAGCAGCCAACTAGCGGGGGTCTACGAGCAGTACTTC.

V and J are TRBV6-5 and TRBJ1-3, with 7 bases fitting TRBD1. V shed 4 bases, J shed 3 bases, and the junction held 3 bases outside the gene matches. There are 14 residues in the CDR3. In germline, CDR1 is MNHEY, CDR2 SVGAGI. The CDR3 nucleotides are TGTGCCAGCAGTTTAGACAGGGTTGGAAACACCATATATTTT. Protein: CASSLDRVGNTIYF.

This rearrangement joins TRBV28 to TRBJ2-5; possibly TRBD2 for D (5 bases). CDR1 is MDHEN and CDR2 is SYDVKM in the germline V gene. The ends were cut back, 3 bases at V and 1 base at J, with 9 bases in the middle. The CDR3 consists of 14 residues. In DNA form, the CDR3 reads TGTGCCAGCAGTTTGTTGGCGGGCCAAGAGACCCAGTACTTC. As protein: CASSLLAGQETQYF. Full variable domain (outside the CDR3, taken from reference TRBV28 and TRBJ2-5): DVKVTQSSRYLVKRTGEKVFLECVQDMDHENMFWYRQDPGLGLRLIYFSYDVKMKEKGDIPEGYSVSREKKERFSLILESASTNQTSMYLCASSLLAGQETQYFGPGTRLLVL.

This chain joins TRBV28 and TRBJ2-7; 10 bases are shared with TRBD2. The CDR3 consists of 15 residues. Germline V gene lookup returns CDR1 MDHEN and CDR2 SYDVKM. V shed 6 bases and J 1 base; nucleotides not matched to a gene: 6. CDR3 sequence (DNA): TGTGCCAGCAGACTGACTAGCGGGCGATCCTACGAGCAGTACTTC. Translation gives CASRLTSGRSYEQYF.

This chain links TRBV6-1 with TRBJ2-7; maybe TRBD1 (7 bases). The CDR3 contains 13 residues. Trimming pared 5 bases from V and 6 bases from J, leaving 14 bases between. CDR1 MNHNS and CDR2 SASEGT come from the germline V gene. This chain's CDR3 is CASSWTGGVEQYF. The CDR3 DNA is TGTGCCAGCAGTTGGACAGGCGGGGTCGAGCAGTACTTC.

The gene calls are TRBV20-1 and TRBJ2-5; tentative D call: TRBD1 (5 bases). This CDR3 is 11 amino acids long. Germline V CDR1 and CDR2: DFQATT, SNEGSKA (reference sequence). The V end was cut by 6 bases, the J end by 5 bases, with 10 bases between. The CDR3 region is CSADKGETQYF. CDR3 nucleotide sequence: TGCAGTGCGGACAAAGGGGAGACCCAGTACTTC.

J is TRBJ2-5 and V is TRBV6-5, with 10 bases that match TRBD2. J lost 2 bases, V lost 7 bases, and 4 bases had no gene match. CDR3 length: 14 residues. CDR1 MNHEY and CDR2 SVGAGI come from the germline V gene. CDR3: CASKRTSGQETQYF. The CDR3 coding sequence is TGTGCCAGCAAAAGGACTAGCGGACAAGAGACCCAGTACTTC.

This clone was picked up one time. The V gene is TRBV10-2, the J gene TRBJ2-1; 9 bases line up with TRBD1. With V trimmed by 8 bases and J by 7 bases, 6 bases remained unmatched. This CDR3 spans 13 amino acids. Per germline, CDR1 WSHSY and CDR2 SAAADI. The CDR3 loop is CASARTGVNEQFF. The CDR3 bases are TGCGCCAGCGCCAGGACAGGGGTAAATGAGCAGTTCTTC.

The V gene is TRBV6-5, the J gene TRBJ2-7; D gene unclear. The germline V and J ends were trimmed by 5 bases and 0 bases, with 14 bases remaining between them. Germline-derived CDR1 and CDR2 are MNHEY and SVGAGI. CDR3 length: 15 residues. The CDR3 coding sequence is TGTGCCAGCAGTCCCTACCCTAGTAGCTCCTACGAGCAGTACTTC. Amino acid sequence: CASSPYPSSSYEQYF.

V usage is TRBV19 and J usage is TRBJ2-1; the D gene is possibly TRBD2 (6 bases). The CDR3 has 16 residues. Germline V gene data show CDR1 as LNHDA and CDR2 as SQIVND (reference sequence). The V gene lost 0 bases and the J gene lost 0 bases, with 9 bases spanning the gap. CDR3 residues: CASSIDSGSSYNEQFF. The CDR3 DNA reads TGTGCCAGTAGTATAGATAGCGGAAGCTCCTACAATGAGCAGTTCTTC.

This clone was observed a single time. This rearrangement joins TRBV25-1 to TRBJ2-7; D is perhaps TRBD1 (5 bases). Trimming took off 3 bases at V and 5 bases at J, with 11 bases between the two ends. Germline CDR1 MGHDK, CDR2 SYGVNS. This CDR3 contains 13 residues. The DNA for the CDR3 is TGTGCCAGCAGTGAGTGGGGCCTCCACGAGCAGTACTTC. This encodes CASSEWGLHEQYF.

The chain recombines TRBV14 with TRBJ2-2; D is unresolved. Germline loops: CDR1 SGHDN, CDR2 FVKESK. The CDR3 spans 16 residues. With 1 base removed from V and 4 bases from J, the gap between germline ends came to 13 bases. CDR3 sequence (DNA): TGTGCCAGCAGCCAAGTCGTCCCGGGCGGCACCGGGGAGCTGTTTTTT. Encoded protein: CASSQVVPGGTGELFF.

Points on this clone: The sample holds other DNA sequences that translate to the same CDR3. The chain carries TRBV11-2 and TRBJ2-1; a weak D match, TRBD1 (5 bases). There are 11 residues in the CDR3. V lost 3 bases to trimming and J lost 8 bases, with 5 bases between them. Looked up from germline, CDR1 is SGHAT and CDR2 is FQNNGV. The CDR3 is CASSFRDEQFF. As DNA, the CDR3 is TGTGCCAGCAGCTTCAGGGATGAGCAGTTCTTC. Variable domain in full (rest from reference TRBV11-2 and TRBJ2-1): EAGVAQSPRYKIIEKRQSVAFWCNPISGHATLYWYQQILGQGPKLLIQFQNNGVVDDSQLPKDRFSAERLKGVDSTLKIQPAKLEDSAVYLCASSFRDEQFFGPGTRLTVL.

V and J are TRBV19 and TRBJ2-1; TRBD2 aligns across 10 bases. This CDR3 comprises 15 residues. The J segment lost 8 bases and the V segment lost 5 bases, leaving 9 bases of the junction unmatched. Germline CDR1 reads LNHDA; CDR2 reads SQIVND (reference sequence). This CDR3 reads CASSAWIAGGDEQFF. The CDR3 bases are TGTGCCAGTAGTGCATGGATAGCGGGAGGCGATGAGCAGTTCTTC.

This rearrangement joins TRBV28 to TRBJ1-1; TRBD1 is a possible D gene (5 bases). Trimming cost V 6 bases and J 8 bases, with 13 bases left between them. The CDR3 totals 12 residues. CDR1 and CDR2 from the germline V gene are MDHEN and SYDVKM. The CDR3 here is CASSPPYREAFF. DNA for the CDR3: TGTGCCAGCAGCCCCCCCTACAGGGAAGCTTTCTTT.

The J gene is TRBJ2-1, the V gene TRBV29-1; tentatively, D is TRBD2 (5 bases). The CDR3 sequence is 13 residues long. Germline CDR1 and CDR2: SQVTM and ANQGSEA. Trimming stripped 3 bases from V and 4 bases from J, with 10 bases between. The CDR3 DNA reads TGCAGCGTTGAGGTACGGGGTTACAATGAGCAGTTCTTC. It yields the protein CSVEVRGYNEQFF.

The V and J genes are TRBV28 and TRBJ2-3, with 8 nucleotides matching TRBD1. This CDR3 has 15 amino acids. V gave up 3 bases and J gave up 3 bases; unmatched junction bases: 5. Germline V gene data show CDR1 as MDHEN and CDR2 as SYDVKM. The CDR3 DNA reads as TGTGCCAGCAGTTTTTTTCAGGGGGCTACAGATACGCAGTATTTT. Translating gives CASSFFQGATDTQYF.

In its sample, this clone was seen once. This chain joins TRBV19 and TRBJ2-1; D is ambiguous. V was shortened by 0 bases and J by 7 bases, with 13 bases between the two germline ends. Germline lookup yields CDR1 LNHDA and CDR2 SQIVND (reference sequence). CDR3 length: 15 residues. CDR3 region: CASSIDTLPGNEQFF. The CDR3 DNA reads TGTGCCAGTAGTATAGATACACTCCCTGGGAATGAGCAGTTCTTC.

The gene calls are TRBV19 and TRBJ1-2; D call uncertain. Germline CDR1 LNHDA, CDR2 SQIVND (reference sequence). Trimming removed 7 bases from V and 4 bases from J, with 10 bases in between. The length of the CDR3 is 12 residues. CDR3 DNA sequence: TGTGCCAGTACCTCTGGAGGCTATGGCTACACCTTC. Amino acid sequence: CASTSGGYGYTF.

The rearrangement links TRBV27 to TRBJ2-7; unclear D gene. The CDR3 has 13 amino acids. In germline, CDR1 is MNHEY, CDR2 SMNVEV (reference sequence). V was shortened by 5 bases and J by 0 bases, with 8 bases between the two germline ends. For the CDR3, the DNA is TGTGCCAGCAGTGTGCAGTCCTCCTACGAGCAGTACTTC. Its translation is CASSVQSSYEQYF.

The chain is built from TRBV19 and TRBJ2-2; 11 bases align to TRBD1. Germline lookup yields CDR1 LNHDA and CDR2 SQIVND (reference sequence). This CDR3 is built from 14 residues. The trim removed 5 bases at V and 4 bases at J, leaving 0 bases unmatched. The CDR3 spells CASSGTGGTGELFF. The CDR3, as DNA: TGTGCCAGTAGTGGGACAGGGGGCACCGGGGAGCTGTTTTTT.

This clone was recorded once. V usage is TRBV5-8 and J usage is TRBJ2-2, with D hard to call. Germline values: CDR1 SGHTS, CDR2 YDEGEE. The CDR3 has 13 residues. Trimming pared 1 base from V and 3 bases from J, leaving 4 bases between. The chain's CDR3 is CASSLLHTGELFF. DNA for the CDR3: TGTGCCAGCAGCTTGCTTCACACCGGGGAGCTGTTTTTT.

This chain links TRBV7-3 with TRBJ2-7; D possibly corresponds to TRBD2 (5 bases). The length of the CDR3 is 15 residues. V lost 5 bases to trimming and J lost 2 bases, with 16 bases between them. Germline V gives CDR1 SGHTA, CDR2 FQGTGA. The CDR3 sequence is CASSRGFGSTYEQYF. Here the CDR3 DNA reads TGTGCCAGCAGCAGAGGGTTCGGCAGCACCTACGAGCAGTACTTC.

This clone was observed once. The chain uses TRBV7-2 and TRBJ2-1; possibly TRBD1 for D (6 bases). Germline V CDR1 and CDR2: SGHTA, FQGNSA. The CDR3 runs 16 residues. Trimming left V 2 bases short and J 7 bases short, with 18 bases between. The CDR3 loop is CASSLPAWERGNEQFF. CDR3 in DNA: TGTGCCAGCAGCTTACCGGCGTGGGAGAGGGGGAATGAGCAGTTCTTC. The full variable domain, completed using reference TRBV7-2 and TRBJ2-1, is GAGVSQSPSNKVTEKGKDVELRCDPISGHTALYWYRQSLGQGLEFLIYFQGNSAPDKSGLPSDRFSAERTGGSVSTLTIQRTQQEDSAVYLCASSLPAWERGNEQFFGPGTRLTVL.

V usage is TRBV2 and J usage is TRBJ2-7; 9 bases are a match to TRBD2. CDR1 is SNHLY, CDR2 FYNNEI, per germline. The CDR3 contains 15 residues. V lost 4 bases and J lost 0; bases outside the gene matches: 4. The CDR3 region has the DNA TGTGCCAGCAGTGCAGAGGGACTAGCCTCCTACGAGCAGTACTTC. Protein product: CASSAEGLASYEQYF.

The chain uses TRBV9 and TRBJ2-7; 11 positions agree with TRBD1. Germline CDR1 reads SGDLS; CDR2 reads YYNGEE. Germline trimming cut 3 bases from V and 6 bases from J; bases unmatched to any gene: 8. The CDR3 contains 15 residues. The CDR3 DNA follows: TGTGCCAGCAGCGGAGGGACAGGGGGTTTACGCGAGCAGTACTTC. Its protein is CASSGGTGGLREQYF. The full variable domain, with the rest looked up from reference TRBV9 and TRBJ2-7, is DSGVTQTPKHLITATGQRVTLRCSPRSGDLSVYWYQQSLDQGLQFLIQYYNGEERAKGNILERFSAQQFPDLHSELNLSSLELGDSALYFCASSGGTGGLREQYFGPGTRLTVT.

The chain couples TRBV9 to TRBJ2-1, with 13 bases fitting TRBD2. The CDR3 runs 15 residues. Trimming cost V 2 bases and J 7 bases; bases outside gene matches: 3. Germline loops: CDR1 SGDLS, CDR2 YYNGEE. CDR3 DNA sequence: TGTGCCAGCAGCGTGACTAGCGGGAGGAATAATGAGCAGTTCTTC. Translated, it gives CASSVTSGRNNEQFF.